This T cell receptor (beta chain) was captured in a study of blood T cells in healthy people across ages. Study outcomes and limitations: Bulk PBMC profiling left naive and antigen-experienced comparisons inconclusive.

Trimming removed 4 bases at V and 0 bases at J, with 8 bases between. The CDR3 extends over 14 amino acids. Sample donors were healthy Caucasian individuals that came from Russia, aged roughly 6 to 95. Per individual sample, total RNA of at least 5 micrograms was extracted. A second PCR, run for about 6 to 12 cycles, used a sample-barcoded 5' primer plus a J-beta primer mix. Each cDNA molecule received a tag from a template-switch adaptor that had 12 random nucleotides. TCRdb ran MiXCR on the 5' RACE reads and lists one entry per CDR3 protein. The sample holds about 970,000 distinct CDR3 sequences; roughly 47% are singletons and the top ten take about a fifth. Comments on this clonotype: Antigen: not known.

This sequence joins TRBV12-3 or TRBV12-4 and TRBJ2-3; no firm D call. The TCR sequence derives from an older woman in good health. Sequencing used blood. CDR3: CASSSQQSTDTQYF. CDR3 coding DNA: TGTGCCAGCAGTTCACAACAGAGCACAGATACGCAGTATTTT.